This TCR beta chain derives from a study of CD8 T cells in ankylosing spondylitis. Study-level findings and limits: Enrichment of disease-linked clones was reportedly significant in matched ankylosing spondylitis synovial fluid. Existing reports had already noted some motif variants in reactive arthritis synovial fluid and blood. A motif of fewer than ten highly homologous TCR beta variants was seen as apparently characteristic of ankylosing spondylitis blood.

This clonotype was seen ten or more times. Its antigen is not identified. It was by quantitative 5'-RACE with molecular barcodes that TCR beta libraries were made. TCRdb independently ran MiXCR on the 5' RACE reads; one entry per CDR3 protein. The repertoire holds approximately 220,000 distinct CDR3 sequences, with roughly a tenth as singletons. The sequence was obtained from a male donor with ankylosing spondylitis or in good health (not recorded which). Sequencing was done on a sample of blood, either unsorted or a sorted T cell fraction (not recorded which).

The CDR3 coding sequence is TGCAGTGCTAGCCGGGTCCGGGAGGCCGGGGAGCTGTTTTTT. Its protein product is CSASRVREAGELFF. The chain recombines TRBV20-1 with TRBJ2-2; 7 positions match TRBD2. Germline V gives CDR1 DFQATT, CDR2 SNEGSKA (reference sequence). The CDR3 length is 14 residues. The J segment lost 6 bases and the V segment lost 3 bases, leaving 7 bases of the junction unmatched.